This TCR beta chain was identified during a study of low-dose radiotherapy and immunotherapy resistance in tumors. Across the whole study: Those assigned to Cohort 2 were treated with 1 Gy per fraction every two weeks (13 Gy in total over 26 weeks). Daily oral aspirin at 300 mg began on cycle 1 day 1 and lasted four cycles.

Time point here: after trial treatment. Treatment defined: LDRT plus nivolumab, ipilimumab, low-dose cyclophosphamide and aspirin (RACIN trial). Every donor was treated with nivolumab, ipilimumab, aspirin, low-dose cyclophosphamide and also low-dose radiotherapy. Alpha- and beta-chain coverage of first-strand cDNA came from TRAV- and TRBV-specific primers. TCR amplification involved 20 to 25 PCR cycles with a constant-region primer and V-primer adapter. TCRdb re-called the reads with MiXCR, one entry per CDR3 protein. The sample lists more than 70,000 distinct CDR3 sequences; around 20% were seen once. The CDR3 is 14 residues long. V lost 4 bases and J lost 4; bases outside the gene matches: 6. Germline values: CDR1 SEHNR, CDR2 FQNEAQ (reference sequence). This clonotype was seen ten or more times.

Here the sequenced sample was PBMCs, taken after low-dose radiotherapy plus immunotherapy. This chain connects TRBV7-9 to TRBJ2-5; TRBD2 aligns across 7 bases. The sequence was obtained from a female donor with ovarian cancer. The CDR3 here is CASSSPGLGETQYF. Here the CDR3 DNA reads TGTGCCAGCAGCTCACCCGGACTAGGAGAGACCCAGTACTTC.